The TCR beta chain described here comes from a study of cytomegalovirus exposure and HLA in healthy donors. Turning to the study itself: Among the 300 to 400 donors who were genotyped, over 70% fell in the genetic ancestry cluster that is associated with self-reported Caucasian donors.

Deletions cut 4 bases from V and 5 bases from J, with 7 bases between. The CDR3 is 13 amino acids. Looked up from germline, CDR1 is SGHDT and CDR2 is YYEEEE. Researchers ran the PCR with 60 Vbeta and 13 Jbeta primers. This table comes from immunoSEQ multiplex PCR, and its TCRdb copy is limited to in-frame clones, with some not included. Of around 140,000 clones listed, roughly 73% were seen once; the top ten hold approximately 1.1%. The study, taken as a whole, reports: With later analysis, a missense DCLRE1C variant became linked to TCR beta V- and J-gene trimming.

Concerning this clone: Antigen: not known.

The specimen sequenced was PBMCs. The origin of this receptor is a male donor in good health and CMV-seronegative. The chain employs TRBV5-6 and TRBJ2-6, with D possibly TRBD1 on 5 matching bases. This chain's CDR3 is CASSLGRANVLTF. Here the CDR3 DNA reads TGTGCCAGCAGCCTGGGGCGGGCCAACGTCCTGACTTTC.